Listed here are 5 T cell receptor beta chains from one sample, sequenced in a study of cytomegalovirus exposure and HLA in healthy donors. PCR was performed using 60 Vbeta and 13 Jbeta primers. Profiled with immunoSEQ multiplex PCR; TCRdb holds only in-frame clones, not every one. The sample table includes some 67,000 clones. The sample consisted of PBMCs. The receptors derive from a woman in her 30s in good health and CMV-seronegative.

The chain carries TRBV19 and TRBJ1-1; maybe TRBD1 (6 bases). This CDR3 has 13 residues. With 6 bases removed from V and 4 bases from J, the gap between germline ends came to 12 bases. Germline assignment: CDR1 LNHDA and CDR2 SQIVND (reference sequence). CDR3 nucleotides: TGTGCCAGTAGCAACAGGGAGGGCACTGAAGCTTTCTTT. Its protein product is CASSNREGTEAFF.

This chain uses TRBV19 with TRBJ1-4; a possible D gene is TRBD1 (5 bases). The CDR3 spans 17 residues. Between the trimmed V and J ends, which lost 2 bases and 1 base, there was a span of 14 bases. Germline V CDR1 and CDR2: LNHDA, SQIVND (reference sequence). The CDR3 is CASSIRQGSGTNEKLFF. The CDR3 DNA reads TGTGCCAGTAGTATACGGCAGGGATCGGGAACTAATGAAAAACTGTTTTTT.

The chain is built from TRBV27 and TRBJ2-1; 7 bases align to TRBD1. This CDR3 has 20 amino acids. Losses at the gene ends were 0 bases for V and 7 bases for J; bases not matched to a gene: 21. CDR1 and CDR2 (germline): MNHEY, SMNVEV (reference sequence). In DNA, the CDR3 is TGTGCCAGCAGTTTATCCGTGCCCCTAGGGGGCGAACGAAGAGGGAATGAGCAGTTCTTC. It encodes CASSLSVPLGGERRGNEQFF.

This chain connects TRBV4-1 to TRBJ2-3, with TRBD1 matching 8 bases. CDR3 size: 15 residues. J was trimmed by 4 bases and V by 7 bases; bases with no gene match: 10. The V gene's germline CDR1 is MGHRA and CDR2 YSYEKL. CDR3 in amino acids: CASNPRQGFADTQYF. CDR3 nucleotides: TGCGCCAGCAATCCACGACAGGGGTTCGCAGATACGCAGTATTTT.

The chain recombines TRBV6-1 with TRBJ1-2, with 7 bases matching TRBD1. Germline loops: CDR1 MNHNS, CDR2 SASEGT. V lost 1 base and J lost 7; bases outside the gene matches: 9. The CDR3 consists of 15 residues. Written as DNA, the CDR3 is TGTGCCAGCAGTGAAGGACCCGACAGGGCGACTGGCTACACCTTC. It specifies CASSEGPDRATGYTF.